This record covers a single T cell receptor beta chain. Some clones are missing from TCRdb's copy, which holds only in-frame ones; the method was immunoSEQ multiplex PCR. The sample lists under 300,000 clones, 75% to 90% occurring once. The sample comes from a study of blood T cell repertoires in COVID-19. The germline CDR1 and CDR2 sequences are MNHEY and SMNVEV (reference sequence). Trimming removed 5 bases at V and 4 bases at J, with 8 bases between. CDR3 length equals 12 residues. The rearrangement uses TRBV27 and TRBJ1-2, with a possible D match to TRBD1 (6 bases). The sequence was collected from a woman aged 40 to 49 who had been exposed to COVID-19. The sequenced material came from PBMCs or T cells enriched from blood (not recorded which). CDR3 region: CASSPRGYGYTF. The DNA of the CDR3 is TGTGCCAGCAGTCCCAGGGGCTATGGCTACACCTTC.